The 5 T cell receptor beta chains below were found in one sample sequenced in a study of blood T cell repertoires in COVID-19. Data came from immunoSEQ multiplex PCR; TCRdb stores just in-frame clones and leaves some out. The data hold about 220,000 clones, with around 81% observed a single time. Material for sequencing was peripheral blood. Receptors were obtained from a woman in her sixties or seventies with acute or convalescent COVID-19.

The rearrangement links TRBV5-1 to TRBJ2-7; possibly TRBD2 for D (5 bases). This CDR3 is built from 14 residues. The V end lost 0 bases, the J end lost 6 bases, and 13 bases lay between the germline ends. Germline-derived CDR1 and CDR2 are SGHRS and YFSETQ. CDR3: CASSLVRRSVEQYF. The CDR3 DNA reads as TGCGCCAGCAGCTTGGTCAGGAGGTCCGTCGAGCAGTACTTC.

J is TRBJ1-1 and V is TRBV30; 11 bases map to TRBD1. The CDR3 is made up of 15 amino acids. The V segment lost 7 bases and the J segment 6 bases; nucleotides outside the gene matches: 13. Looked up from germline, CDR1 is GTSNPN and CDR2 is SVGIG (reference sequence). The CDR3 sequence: CASRDRGVVGAEAFF. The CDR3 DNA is TGTGCCTCCCGGGACAGGGGGGTGGTAGGGGCTGAAGCTTTCTTT. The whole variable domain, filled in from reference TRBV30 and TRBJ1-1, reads SQTIHQWPATLVQPVGSPLSLECTVEGTSNPNLYWYRQAAGRGLQLLFYSVGIGQISSEVPQNLSASRPQDRQFILSSKKLLLSDSGFYLCASRDRGVVGAEAFFGQGTRLTVV.

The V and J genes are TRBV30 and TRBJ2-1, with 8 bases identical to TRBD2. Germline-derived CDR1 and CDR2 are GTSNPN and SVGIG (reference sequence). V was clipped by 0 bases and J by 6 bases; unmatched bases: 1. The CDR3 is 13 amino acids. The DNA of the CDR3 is TGTGCCTGGAGTGTAGGGACTAGCAATGAGCAGTTCTTC. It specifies CAWSVGTSNEQFF.

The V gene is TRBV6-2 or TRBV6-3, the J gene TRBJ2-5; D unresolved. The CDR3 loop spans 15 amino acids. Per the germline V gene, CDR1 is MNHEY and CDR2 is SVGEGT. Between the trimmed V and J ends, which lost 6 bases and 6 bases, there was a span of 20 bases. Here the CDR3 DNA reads TGTGCCAGCAGCATCCCATTGAGCGAGCTAAAGACCCAGTACTTC. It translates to CASSIPLSELKTQYF.

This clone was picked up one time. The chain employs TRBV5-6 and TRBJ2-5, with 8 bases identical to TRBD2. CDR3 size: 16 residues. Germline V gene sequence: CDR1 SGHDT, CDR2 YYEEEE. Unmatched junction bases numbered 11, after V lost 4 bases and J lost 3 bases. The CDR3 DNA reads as TGTGCCAGCAGCCCCCTCTTCGGGGGGGTAAAAGAGACCCAGTACTTC. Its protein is CASSPLFGGVKETQYF. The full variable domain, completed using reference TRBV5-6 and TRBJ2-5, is DAGVTQSPTHLIKTRGQQVTLRCSPKSGHDTVSWYQQALGQGPQFIFQYYEEEERQRGNFPDRFSGHQFPNYSSELNVNALLLGDSALYLCASSPLFGGVKETQYFGPGTRLLVL.